Listed below are T cell receptor beta chains from one sample, sequenced in a study of primary melanoma T cells and metastatic recurrence. Profiled with immunoSEQ multiplex PCR; TCRdb holds only in-frame clones, not every one. The sample has 1,100 or so clones; around 72% are singletons. Sequences were obtained from melanoma tumor tissue. The receptors stem from a human donor with melanoma. Both conserved end residues are part of each CDR3. Fields, in order: CDR3 DNA, CDR3 protein, D gene, J gene, V gene, clone size. A D gene is named only where the DNA matches it firmly. Part of the rows lack a size; the others show once, few, many or a class for expanded clones.

TGTGCCAGCAGCGACTATACAGGGTCCCCTGGAAACACCATATATTTT,CASSDYTGSPGNTIYF,NA,TRBJ1-3,TRBV11-3,few
TGTGCCAGTAGTATACTCGGGGAGACCCAGTACTTC,CASSILGETQYF,NA,TRBJ2-5,TRBV19,NA
TGTGCCAGTAGTATTTGGGGAGACAGTAGATCCGGGGAGCTGTTTTTT,CASSIWGDSRSGELFF,NA,TRBJ2-2,TRBV19,NA
TGTGCCATCTCTGACCCGACAGTAGCCAAAAACATTCAGTACTTC,CAISDPTVAKNIQYF,NA,TRBJ2-4,TRBV12-2,NA
TGTGCCAGCAGTCCCGCCTTACTAGCTAACAATGAGCAGTTCTTC,CASSPALLANNEQFF,NA,TRBJ2-1,TRBV6-8,NA
TGTGCCAGCTCACCATACAGGGACAATCAGCCCCAGCATTTT,CASSPYRDNQPQHF,NA,TRBJ1-5,TRBV18,few
TGTGCCAGCAGTTATGATAGGAATACGCAGTATTTT,CASSYDRNTQYF,NA,TRBJ2-3,TRBV6-8,NA
TGCAGCGTTGTAGGGGGACAGGGCGTCACTGAAGCTTTCTTT,CSVVGGQGVTEAFF,TRBD1,TRBJ1-1,TRBV29-1,hyperexpanded
TGTGCCAGTAGTATAGCTAGCGGGTATGACCATGAGCAGTTCTTC,CASSIASGYDHEQFF,TRBD2,TRBJ2-1,TRBV19,NA
TGTGCCAGCACCAAAATGATGGGACAGGTTAATGAAAAACTGTTTTTT,CASTKMMGQVNEKLFF,TRBD1,TRBJ1-4,TRBV28,NA
TGTGCCAGCAGCAGGCACGAATTGAACACTGAAGCTTTCTTT,CASSRHELNTEAFF,NA,TRBJ1-1,TRBV7-7,NA
TGTGCCAGTAGTACCGGGACAGGACAATACAATGAGCAGTTCTTC,CASSTGTGQYNEQFF,TRBD1,TRBJ2-1,TRBV19,NA
TGCGCCAGCAGCGAGGCAGGGGGCAGAAACCGGCGGGCGACTAATGAAAAACTGTTTTTT,CASSEAGGRNRRATNEKLFF,TRBD1,TRBJ1-4,TRBV5-1,NA
TGTGCCAGCAGCACCTCTAGCGGGGTTTACAATGAGCAGTTCTTC,CASSTSSGVYNEQFF,TRBD2,TRBJ2-1,TRBV11-3,NA
TGTGCCAGTAGTCAGGACAGTGGGAGCTCTGGGGCCAACGTCCTGATTTTC,CASSQDSGSSGANVLIF,NA,TRBJ2-6,TRBV19,NA
TGTGCCAGCAGTGAAATAGGCGCCGGGGAGCTGTTTTTT,CASSEIGAGELFF,NA,TRBJ2-2,TRBV25-1,NA
TGTGCCAGCAGCTCATATTCGACGGGAGCTAACTATGGCTACACCTTC,CASSSYSTGANYGYTF,NA,TRBJ1-2,TRBV11-3,NA
TGTGCCAGCAGCCTAACCACAGGGGATGAGCAGTACTTC,CASSLTTGDEQYF,TRBD1,TRBJ2-7,TRBV7-2,NA
TGTGCCAGCTCACACACGGACTTCTATGGTTACACCTTC,CASSHTDFYGYTF,NA,TRBJ1-2,TRBV18,NA
TGCGCCAGCAGTGAGAGTACCCTGGGCACTGAAGCTTTCTTT,CASSESTLGTEAFF,NA,TRBJ1-1,TRBV10-2,NA
TGTGCCAGTAGTATAGGACCAGGGGGCGGTAGCAATCAGCCCCAGCATTTT,CASSIGPGGGSNQPQHF,TRBD1,TRBJ1-5,TRBV19,NA
TGTGCCAGTAGTAGCATAGGAGGGGGTAGCACAGATACGCAGTATTTT,CASSSIGGGSTDTQYF,NA,TRBJ2-3,TRBV19,few
TGTGCCAGCTCACTGGGACTGGAGAATGAAAAACTGTTTTTT,CASSLGLENEKLFF,NA,TRBJ1-4,TRBV18,few
TGTGCCAGCAGTTACTCCTCCGGGACCGAGAACACTGAAGCTTTCTTT,CASSYSSGTENTEAFF,NA,TRBJ1-1,TRBV6-8,once
TGTGCCAGCACCGACCGGACAGGGTTGAACACTGAAGCTTTCTTT,CASTDRTGLNTEAFF,TRBD1,TRBJ1-1,TRBV12-5,NA
TGCAGCGTTGACCTTGGGGGACAGGGGTTGTGGGGCTACACCTTC,CSVDLGGQGLWGYTF,TRBD1,TRBJ1-2,TRBV29-1,few
TGTGCCAGCAGTTCTGGACAGGGCCGAGAGGGTCAGCCCCAGCATTTT,CASSSGQGREGQPQHF,TRBD1,TRBJ1-5,TRBV28,once